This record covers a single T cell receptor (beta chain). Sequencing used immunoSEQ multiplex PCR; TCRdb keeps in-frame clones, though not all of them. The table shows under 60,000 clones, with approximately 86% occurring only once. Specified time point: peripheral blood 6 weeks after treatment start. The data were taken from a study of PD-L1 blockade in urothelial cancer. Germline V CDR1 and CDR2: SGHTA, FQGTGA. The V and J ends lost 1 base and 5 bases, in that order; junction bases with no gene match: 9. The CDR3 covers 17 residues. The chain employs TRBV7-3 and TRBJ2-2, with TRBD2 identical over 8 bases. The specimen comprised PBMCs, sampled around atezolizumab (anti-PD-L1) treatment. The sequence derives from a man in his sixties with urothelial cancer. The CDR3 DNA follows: TGTGCCAGCAGCTTAATCCCCAGCGGGGGTATAACCGGGGAGCTGTTTTTT. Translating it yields CASSLIPSGGITGELFF. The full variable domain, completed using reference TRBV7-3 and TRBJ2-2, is GAGVSQTPSNKVTEKGKYVELRCDPISGHTALYWYRQSLGQGPEFLIYFQGTGAADDSGLPNDRFFAVRPEGSVSTLKIQRTERGDSAVYLCASSLIPSGGITGELFFGEGSRLTVL.